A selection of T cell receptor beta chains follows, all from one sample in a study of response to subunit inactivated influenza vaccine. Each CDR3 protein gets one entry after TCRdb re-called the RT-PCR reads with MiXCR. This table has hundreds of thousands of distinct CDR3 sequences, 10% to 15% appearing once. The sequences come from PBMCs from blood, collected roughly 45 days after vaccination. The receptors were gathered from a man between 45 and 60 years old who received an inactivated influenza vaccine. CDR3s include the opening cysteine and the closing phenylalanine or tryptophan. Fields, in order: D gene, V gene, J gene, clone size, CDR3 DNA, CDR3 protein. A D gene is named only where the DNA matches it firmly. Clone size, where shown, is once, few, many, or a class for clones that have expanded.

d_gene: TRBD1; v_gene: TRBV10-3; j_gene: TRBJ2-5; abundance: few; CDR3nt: TGTGCCATCAGTAGAACCGGGACAGGGGGCTTAGAGACCCAGTACTTC; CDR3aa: CAISRTGTGGLETQYF
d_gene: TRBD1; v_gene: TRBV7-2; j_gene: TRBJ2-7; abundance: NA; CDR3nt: TGTGCCAGCAGCCCAACAGGGGTCAACGAGCAGTACTTC; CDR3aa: CASSPTGVNEQYF
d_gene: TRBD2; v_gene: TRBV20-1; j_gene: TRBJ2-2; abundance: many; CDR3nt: TGCAGTGCTAGAGAGAGTAGCGGGAGGTTCGCCGGGGAGCTGTTTTTT; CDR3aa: CSARESSGRFAGELFF
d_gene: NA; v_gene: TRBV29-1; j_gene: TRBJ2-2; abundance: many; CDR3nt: TGCAGCGTTCTGGGGTTCGACGGGGAGCTGTTTTTT; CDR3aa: CSVLGFDGELFF
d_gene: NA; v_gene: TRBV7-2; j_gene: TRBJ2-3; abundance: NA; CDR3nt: TGTGCCAGCAGCCCGGAACCAGCAGCCATTGATACGCAGTATTTT; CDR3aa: CASSPEPAAIDTQYF
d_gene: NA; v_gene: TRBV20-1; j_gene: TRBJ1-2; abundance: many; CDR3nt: TGCAGTGCTAGTAAACAGGTTAACTATGGCTACACCTTC; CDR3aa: CSASKQVNYGYTF
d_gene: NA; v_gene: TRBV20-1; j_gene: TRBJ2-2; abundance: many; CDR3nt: TGCAGTGCTAGCCAAACCGGGCACACCGGGGAGCTGTTTTTT; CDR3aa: CSASQTGHTGELFF
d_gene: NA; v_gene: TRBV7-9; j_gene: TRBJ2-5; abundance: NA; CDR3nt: TGTGCCAGCGAGGGGAATGAAGAGACCCAGTACTTC; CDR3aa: CASEGNEETQYF
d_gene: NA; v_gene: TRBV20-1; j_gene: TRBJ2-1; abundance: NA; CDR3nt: TGCAGTGCCCGGACCCTAGTAAGGAATGATCAGTTCTTC; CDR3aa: CSARTLVRNDQFF
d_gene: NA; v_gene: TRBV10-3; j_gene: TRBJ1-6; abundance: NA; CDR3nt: TGTGCCATCAGTGAGTCGGGCCCACCCCTCCACTTT; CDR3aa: CAISESGPPLHF
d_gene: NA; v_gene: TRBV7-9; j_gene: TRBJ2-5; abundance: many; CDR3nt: TGTGCCAGCAGCTTAGGTCAGGGCGCGGAAGAGACCCAGTACTTC; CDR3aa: CASSLGQGAEETQYF
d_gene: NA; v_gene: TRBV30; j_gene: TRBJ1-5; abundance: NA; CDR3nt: TGTGCCTACTCCGGGACGGCATCGTTGTCGGGGAATCAGCCCCAGCATTTT; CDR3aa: CAYSGTASLSGNQPQHF
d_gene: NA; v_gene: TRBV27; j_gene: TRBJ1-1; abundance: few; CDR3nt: TGTGCCAGCAACACATCGGACGGACCGAACACTGAAGCTTTCTTT; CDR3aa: CASNTSDGPNTEAFF
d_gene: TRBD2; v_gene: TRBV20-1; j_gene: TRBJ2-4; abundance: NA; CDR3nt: TGCAGTGCTAGTATACTAGCGGGGGTAGCCAAAAACATTCAGTACTTC; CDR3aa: CSASILAGVAKNIQYF
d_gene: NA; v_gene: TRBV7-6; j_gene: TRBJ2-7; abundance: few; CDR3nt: TGTGCCAGCAGCTTAAGGGGGGCCTCCTACGAGCAGTACTTC; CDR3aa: CASSLRGASYEQYF
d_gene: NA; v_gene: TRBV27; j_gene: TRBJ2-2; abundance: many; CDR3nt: TGTGCCAGCAGTTGGGGACCAGACGGGGAGCTGTTTTTT; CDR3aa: CASSWGPDGELFF
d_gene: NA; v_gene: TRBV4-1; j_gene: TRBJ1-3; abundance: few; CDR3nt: TGCGCCAGCAGCCAAGGGACATCCTCAGGAAACACCATATATTTT; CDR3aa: CASSQGTSSGNTIYF
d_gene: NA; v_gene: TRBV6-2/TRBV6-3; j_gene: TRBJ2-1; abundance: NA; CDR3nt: TGTGCCAGCAGTAATGACGCGGGACGCTACAATGAGCAGTTCTTC; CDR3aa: CASSNDAGRYNEQFF
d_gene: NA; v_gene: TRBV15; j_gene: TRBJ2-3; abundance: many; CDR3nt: TGTGCCACCAGCAGGGTGCCATTCCCCACTAGCACAGATACGCAGTATTTT; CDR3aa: CATSRVPFPTSTDTQYF
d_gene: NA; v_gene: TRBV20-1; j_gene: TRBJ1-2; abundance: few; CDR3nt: TGCAGTGCTAGGATGACGGGGCACGATGGCTACACCTTC; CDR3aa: CSARMTGHDGYTF
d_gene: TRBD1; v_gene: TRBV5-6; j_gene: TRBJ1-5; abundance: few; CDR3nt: TGTGCCAGCAGCCGGACAGGGGATCAGCCCCAGCATTTT; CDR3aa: CASSRTGDQPQHF
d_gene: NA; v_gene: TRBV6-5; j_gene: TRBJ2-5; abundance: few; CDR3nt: TGTGCCAGCAGTTACTCCAGCGTAGGGCGGGAGACCCAGTACTTC; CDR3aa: CASSYSSVGRETQYF